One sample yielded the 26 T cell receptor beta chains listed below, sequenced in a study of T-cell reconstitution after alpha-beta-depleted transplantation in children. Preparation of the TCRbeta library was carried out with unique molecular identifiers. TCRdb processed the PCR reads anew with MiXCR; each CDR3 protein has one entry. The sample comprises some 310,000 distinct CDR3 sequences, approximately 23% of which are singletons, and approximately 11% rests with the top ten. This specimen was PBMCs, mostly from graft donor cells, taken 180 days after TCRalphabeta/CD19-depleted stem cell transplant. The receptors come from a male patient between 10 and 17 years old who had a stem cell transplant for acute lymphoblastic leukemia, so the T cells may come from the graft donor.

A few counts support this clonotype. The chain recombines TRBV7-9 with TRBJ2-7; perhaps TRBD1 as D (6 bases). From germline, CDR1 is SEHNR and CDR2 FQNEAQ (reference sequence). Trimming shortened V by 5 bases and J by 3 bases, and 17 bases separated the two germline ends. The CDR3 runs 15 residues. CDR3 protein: CASSMTGHADYEQYF. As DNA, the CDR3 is TGTGCCAGCAGCATGACAGGACACGCCGACTACGAGCAGTACTTC.

This CDR3 reads CSVDPNPTDTQYF. For the CDR3, the DNA is TGCAGCGTTGACCCAAACCCCACAGATACGCAGTATTTT. The chain combines TRBV29-1 with TRBJ2-3; D is ambiguous. This CDR3 region has 13 residues. Germline V gene lookup returns CDR1 SQVTM and CDR2 ANQGSEA. V gave up 3 bases and J gave up 2 bases, with 9 bases separating them.

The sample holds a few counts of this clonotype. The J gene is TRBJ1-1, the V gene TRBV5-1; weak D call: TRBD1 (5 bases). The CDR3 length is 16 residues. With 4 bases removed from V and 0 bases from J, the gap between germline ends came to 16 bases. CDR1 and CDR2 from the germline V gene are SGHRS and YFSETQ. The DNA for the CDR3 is TGCGCCAGCAGCAGGGGACCTTGGACCATGAACACTGAAGCTTTCTTT. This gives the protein CASSRGPWTMNTEAFF.

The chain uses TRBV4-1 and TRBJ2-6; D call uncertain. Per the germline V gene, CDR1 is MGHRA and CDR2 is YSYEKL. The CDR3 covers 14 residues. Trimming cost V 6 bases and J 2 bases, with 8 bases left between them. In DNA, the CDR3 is TGCGCCAGCAGTCGAAATCCTGGGGCCAACGTCCTGACTTTC. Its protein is CASSRNPGANVLTF.

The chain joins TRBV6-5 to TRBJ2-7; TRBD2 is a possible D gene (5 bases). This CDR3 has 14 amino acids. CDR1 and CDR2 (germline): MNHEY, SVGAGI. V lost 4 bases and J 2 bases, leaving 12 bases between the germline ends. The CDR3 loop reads CASSLSGSPYEQYF. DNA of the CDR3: TGTGCCAGCAGTTTATCGGGATCCCCCTACGAGCAGTACTTC.

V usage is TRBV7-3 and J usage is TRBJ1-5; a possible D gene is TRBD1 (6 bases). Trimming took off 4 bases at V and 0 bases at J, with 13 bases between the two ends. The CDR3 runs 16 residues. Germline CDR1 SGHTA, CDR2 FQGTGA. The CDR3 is CASSSAPRGSNQPQHF. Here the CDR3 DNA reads TGTGCCAGCAGCTCCGCCCCCAGGGGTAGCAATCAGCCCCAGCATTTT.

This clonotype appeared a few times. The CDR3 DNA is TGTGCCAGCAGTGAATACGGCCTAGCGGGAAACACAGATACGCAGTATTTT. Its protein is CASSEYGLAGNTDTQYF. The chain is built from TRBV25-1 and TRBJ2-3, with 9 bases matching TRBD2. V was pared by 0 bases and J by 2 bases, with 6 bases of the junction left unmatched. This CDR3 contains 17 residues. The germline CDR1 and CDR2 sequences are MGHDK and SYGVNS.

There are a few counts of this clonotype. As DNA, the CDR3 is TGTGCCAGCCCCTCGGGGCTGAACACTGAAGCTTTCTTT. As protein: CASPSGLNTEAFF. The chain joins TRBV12-3 or TRBV12-4 to TRBJ1-1; TRBD1 might be the D (5 bases). The CDR3 loop spans 13 amino acids. With 8 bases removed from V and 0 bases from J, the gap between germline ends came to 10 bases.

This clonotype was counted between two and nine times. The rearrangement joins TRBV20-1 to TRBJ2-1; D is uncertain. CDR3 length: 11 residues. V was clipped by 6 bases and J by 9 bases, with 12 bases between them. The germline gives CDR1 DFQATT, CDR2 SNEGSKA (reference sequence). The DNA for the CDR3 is TGCAGTGCCCGAGTGGGAATTGAGCAGTTCTTC. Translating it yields CSARVGIEQFF.

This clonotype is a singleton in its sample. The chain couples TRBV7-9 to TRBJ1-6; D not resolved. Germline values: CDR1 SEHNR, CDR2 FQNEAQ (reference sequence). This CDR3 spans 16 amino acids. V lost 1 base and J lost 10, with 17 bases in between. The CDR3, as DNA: TGTGCCAGCAGCTTAGAATATCCGGGGTTGGGATCACCCCTCCACTTT. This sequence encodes CASSLEYPGLGSPLHF.

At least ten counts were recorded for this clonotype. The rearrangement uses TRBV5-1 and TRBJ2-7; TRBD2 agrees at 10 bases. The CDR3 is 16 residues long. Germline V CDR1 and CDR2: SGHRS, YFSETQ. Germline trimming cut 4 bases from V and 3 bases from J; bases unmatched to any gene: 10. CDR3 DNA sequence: TGCGCCAGCAGCCGGAATGGGGCTAGCGGGAGCTACGAGCAGTACTTC. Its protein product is CASSRNGASGSYEQYF.

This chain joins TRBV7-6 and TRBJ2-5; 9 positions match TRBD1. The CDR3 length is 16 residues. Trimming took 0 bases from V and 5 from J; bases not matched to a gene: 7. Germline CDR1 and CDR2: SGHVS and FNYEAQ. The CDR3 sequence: CASSLAGTGIWETQYF. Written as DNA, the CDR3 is TGTGCCAGCAGCTTAGCGGGGACAGGGATATGGGAGACCCAGTACTTC.

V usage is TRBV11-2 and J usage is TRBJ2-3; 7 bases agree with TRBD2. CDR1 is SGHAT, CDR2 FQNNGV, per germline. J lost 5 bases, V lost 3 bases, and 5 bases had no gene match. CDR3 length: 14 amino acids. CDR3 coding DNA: TGTGCCAGCAGCTTGCCGCGGGAGTTAGATACGCAGTATTTT. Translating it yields CASSLPRELDTQYF.

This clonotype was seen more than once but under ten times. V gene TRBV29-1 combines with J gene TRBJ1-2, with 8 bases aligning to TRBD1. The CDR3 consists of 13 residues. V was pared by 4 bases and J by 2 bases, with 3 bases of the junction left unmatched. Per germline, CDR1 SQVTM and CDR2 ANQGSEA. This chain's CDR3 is CSVGAGGNYGYTF. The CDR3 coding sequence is TGCAGCGTTGGAGCAGGGGGCAACTATGGCTACACCTTC.

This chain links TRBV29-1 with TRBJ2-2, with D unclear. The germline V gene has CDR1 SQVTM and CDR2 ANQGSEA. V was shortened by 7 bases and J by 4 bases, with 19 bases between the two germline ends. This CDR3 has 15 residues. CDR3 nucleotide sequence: TGCAGCGCACGAACTCGTTTAGCTGTCACCGGGGAGCTGTTTTTT. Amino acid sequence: CSARTRLAVTGELFF.

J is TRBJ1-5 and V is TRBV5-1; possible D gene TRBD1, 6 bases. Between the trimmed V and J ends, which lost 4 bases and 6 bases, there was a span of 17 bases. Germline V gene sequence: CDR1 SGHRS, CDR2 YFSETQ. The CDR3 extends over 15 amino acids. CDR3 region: CASSQLGGRAQPQHF. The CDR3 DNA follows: TGCGCCAGCAGCCAACTAGGGGGGCGCGCTCAGCCCCAGCATTTT.

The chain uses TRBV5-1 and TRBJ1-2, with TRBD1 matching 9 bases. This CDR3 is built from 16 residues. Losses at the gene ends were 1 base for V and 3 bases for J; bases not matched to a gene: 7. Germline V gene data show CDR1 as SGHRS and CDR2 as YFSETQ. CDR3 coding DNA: TGCGCCAGCAGCTTGAGGGGACAGGGTCTCGACTATGGCTACACCTTC. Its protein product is CASSLRGQGLDYGYTF.

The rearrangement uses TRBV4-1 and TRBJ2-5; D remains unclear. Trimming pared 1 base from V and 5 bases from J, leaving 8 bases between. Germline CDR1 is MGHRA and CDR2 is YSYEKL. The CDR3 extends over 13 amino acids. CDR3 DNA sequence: TGCGCCAGCAGCCAAGCGGTATTTGAGACCCAGTACTTC. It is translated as CASSQAVFETQYF.

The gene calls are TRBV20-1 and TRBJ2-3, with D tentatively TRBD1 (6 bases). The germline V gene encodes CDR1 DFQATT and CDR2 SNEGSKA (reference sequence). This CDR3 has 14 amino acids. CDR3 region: CSPRRGGLTDTQYF. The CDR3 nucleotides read TGCAGCCCTCGCAGAGGGGGTCTCACAGATACGCAGTATTTT.

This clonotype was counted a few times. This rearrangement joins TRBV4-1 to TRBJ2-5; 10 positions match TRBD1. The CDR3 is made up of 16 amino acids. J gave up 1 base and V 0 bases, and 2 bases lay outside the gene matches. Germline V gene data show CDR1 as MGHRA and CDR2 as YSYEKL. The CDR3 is CASSQEGTGVQETQYF. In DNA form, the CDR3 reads TGCGCCAGCAGCCAAGAAGGGACAGGGGTCCAAGAGACCCAGTACTTC.

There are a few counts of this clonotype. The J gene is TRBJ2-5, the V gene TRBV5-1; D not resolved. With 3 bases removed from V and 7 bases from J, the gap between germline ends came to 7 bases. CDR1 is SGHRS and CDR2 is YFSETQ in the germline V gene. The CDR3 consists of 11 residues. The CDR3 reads CASSSVSTQYF. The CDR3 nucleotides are TGCGCCAGCAGCTCTGTATCGACCCAGTACTTC.

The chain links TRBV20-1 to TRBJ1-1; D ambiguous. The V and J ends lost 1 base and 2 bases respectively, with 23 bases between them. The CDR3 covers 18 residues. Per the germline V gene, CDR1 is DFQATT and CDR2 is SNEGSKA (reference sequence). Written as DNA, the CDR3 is TGCAGTGCTAGAGCGGGGTTCTCGGTCGGCATCCTCAACACTGAAGCTTTCTTT. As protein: CSARAGFSVGILNTEAFF.

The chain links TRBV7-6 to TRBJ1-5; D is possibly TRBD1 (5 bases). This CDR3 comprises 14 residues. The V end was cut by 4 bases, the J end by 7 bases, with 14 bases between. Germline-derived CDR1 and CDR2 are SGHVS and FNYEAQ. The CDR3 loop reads CASSSTAVSQPQHF. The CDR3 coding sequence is TGTGCCAGCAGCTCGACAGCGGTCTCGCAGCCCCAGCATTTT.

CDR3 DNA: TGTGCCAGCAGCGTGGGGAGCTTGAACACTGAAGCTTTCTTT. Protein product: CASSVGSLNTEAFF. The rearrangement uses TRBV9 and TRBJ1-1; no definite D call. Trimming left V 2 bases short and J 0 bases short, with 8 bases between. In germline, CDR1 is SGDLS, CDR2 YYNGEE. CDR3 size: 14 residues.

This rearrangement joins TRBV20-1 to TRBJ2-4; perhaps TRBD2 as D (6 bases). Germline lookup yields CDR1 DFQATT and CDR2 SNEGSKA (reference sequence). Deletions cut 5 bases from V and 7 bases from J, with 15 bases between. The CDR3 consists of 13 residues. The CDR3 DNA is TGCAGTGCTGGGCGGGGAAGCTTGAACATTCAGTACTTC. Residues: CSAGRGSLNIQYF.

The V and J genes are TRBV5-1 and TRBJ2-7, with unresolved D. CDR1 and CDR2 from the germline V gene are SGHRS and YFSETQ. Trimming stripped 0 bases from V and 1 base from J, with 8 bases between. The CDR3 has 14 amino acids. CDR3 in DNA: TGCGCCAGCAGCTTGGAACAGCTTTCCTACGAGCAGTACTTC. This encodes CASSLEQLSYEQYF.